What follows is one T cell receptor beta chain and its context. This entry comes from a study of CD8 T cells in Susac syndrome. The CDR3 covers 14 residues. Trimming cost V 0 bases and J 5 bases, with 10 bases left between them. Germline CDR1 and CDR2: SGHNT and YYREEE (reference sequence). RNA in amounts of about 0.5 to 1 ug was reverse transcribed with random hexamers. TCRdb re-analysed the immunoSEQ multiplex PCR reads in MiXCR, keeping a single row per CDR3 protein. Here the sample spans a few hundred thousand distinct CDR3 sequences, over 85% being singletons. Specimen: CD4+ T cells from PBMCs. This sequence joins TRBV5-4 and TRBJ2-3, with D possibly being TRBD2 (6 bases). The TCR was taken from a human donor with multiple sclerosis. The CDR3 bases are TGTGCCAGCAGCTTGGCGGGAGTAGGAGATACGCAGTATTTT. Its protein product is CASSLAGVGDTQYF.